This T cell receptor (beta chain) is drawn from a study of cytomegalovirus exposure and HLA in healthy donors (dated by TCRdb to about 2017). At the level of the whole study: An earlier analysis of roughly 500 of the donors reported 250 to 350 Gb of sequence data and approximately 120 million unique TCR beta sequences obtained from some 200 million T cells. About 310 gigabases of sequencing data and some 85 million unique TCR sequences were included in an early release covering roughly 700 HLA-typed donors. Of the roughly 400 genotyped donors, approximately 83% fell in the genetic ancestry cluster associated with self-reported Caucasian donors. The study aimed to test whether signatures of past pathogen exposure could be identified by cataloging public T cell receptors. The T cell repertoires of some 700 subjects were profiled by immunosequencing and related to cytomegalovirus serostatus. Along with the approximately 700-subject first cohort, a separate validation cohort of approximately 110 different subjects was used. To predict cytomegalovirus infection status, the study combined high-throughput TCR immunosequencing, statistical association of individual TCRs with disease status, and machine learning. A later analysis re-analyzed previously published TCR beta repertoires from about 730 donors and added high-resolution HLA genotyping to study TCR occurrence patterns. Rather than drawing on any new phenotypic data, the later analysis identified candidate immune exposures from TCR beta sequences and the way those sequences occurred across donors. To decide whether each TCR beta V gene segment behaved as functional or pseudogenic, an earlier analysis of 587 of the donors relied on high-throughput TCR beta sequencing. Donor age, sex, ethnicity and CMV serostatus were compiled alongside the repertoire data. In a later genetic analysis, genome-wide SNP genotypes for about three fifths of the 666 donors were used, and that subset was treated as a discovery cohort. Every discovery cohort repertoire had been produced on one sequencing platform. Class I and class II HLA loci were covered by the typing at four-digit resolution. Typing coverage varied by locus: 629-630 donors for A, B, C, DRB1 and DQB1; approximately 560 for DQA1; over 600 for DPA1; 450 to 480 for DPB1. About five DR-DQ haplotypes were treated as single units for association and clustering because of strong linkage in the cohort. Across 398 genotyped donors of the cohort, an average of about 250,000 unique TCR beta nucleotide sequences per donor were sequenced, and roughly a sixth of those sequences were non-productive.

In total, 600 or so healthy bone marrow donors made up the cohort. At the time of sampling, every cohort member was nominally healthy, though immune exposures that went unrecorded were likely present. The donor tested CMV seronegative, placing the donor among the 350 to 400 seronegative members of the cohort. A peripheral blood sample was provided by each donor, and peripheral blood mononuclear cells were used for TCR beta sequencing. Genomic DNA extraction from the blood cell samples was performed with the Qiagen DNeasy Blood Extraction Kit. Receptor amplification or capture employed the immunoSEQ multiplex PCR assay. For the multiplex PCR, a mixture combining 60 forward primers for TCR Vbeta segments and 13 reverse primers for TCR Jbeta segments was used. A multiplex PCR assay on genomic DNA amplified the CDR3 region of rearranged TCR beta genes. The amplified TCR beta libraries were sequenced on the Illumina HiSeq System as 87-base-pair reads. The authors' pipeline ran thus. A later analysis tallied 75 million to 95 million unique TCR beta chains across the 640 or so repertoires, and around 9.9 million of those chains were shared by two or more donors. To remove PCR and sequencing errors, raw reads were error-corrected and collapsed into unique sequences using a nearest-neighbor algorithm that merged closely related sequences. Alignment of CDR3 sequences to IMGT reference sequences was used to assign V, D and J gene segments. For a sequence to be retained, at least a six-nucleotide match to both a V gene segment and a J gene segment was required. Rearrangements were called productive when the CDR3 lacked stop codons and stayed in frame with V and J; all others were non-productive. Following IMGT convention, CDR3 was defined as the stretch from the second conserved V-encoded cysteine up to the conserved J-encoded phenylalanine. The earlier analysis of about 610 of the donors excluded sequences that lacked an unambiguous match to a single V gene segment. In an earlier analysis of approximately 500 of the donors, a V segment was called functional when productive rearrangements were above 56.7%, and segregating when the standard deviation between donors exceeded 5%. To diagnose cytomegalovirus status from the catalog of TCR beta chain sequences, a statistical classification framework was built. A later analysis assigned V and J genes by comparing TCR nucleotide sequences with IMGT/GENE-DB human TR gene sequences. In a later analysis, CDR3 sequences and most-parsimonious VDJ recombination scenarios were assigned using the TCRdist pipeline. In a later analysis, every TCR beta chain was defined by the combination of its CDR3 amino acid sequence and its V-gene family, and reads without a unique V-gene family were dropped. A later analysis removed roughly 590 highly shared, low-generation-probability nucleotide sequences to deal with suspected cross-contamination and a sequencing artifact. In a later analysis, a clonal expansion index for each public chain was calculated from normalized within-repertoire ranks of inferred template counts. In a later analysis, generation probabilities were computed using a VDJ recombination model fitted to out-of-frame rearrangements, and the results were checked against IGoR. In a later analysis, hypergeometric tests were used to score TCR-TCR, TCR-HLA and TCR-CMV co-occurrence, with a repertoire-size bias correction applied to TCR pairs. False discovery rates were estimated in a later analysis by permuting HLA or CMV assignments 20 times. In a later analysis, co-occurring TCRs were grouped using DBSCAN, with TCRdist sequence similarity added in when clustering inside HLA-allele-positive subsets. For co-occurrence clustering, repertoires with fewer than 30,000 or more than 120,000 public chains were excluded, along with five or six repertoires with anomalous nucleotide sharing. The table was pulled from immuneACCESS by TCRdb, which kept in-frame rearrangements only. Such tables lose some clones; where checked, under half of the loss comes from unresolved V genes, and the rest has no known cause. That table supplies the V and J calls and clone size; D and trimming were determined from the DNA. Across this sample there are just over 85,000 clones, with about 70% seen only once. Around 2.8% of the sample lies in the top ten.

Based on the germline V gene, the CDR1 and CDR2 sequences are SNHLY and FYNNEI. V is cut by 1 base and J by 4 bases, and the space between the germline ends is 17 bases. The CDR3 has 16 amino acids, counting the end cysteine and phenylalanine. Kept here is only the CDR3 DNA, which spans 48 bases and is read in frame from base 1. What the work shows at the level of the full study, not this receptor alone: Most CMV-associated TCR beta chains appeared to be HLA-restricted in a later analysis, and the HLA associations seemed to be driven largely by CMV exposure. A later analysis associated some 17,000 TCR beta sequences with specific HLA alleles at a false discovery rate of 0.05. A further reported finding was that TCR beta sequences accurately predicted the HLA-A and HLA-B alleles for most subjects in the first cohort. Strong co-occurrence of HLA alleles, especially DR and DQ, made assigning TCR associations to individual alleles difficult. Some IMGT-functional V segments, including TRBV6-2 and TRBV6-3, could not be distinguished by the 87-base-pair reads and were therefore excluded. Correlated functional status among segregating V segments might reflect linkage disequilibrium, but an unknown experimental factor could not be ruled out. Compared with equally common non-associated chains, HLA-associated TCR beta chains in a later analysis were more clonally expanded and had lower generation probabilities. An association between a missense DCLRE1C variant and V-gene and J-gene trimming of TCR beta chains was found in a later genetic analysis and replicated in an independent cohort. The study gave a list of over 150 TCR beta chains associated with cytomegalovirus. Because HLA typing was unavailable for some donors at each locus, only the typed subset was used in association tests. The authors suggested that the approach could potentially be generalized to other disease states and immunological phenotypes. The classifier was reported to diagnose cytomegalovirus status with high specificity and sensitivity in both the original and validation cohorts. Because counts were too low, seventeen rarely observed V segments, including chromosome 9 orphons, were excluded from the earlier analysis of several hundred of the donors. A cluster of highly shared sequence variants was judged likely to represent a technical artifact of the sequencing pipeline. Most TCR sequences were observed very rarely across donors, whereas some public TCRs were present in many individuals. This cohort had only TCR beta chains sequenced, and the lack of alpha or paired-chain data limited which features could be detected. In an earlier analysis of roughly 560 of the donors, most TCR beta V segments were observed in productive rearrangements about 87% or about 30% of the time, broadly matching IMGT annotations. According to a later analysis, TCR association rates differed among HLA loci, with DRB1 alleles showing the most associated TCRs and HLA-C alleles showing the fewest. The only immune exposure information available for the cohort was CMV serostatus. Roughly uniform sequencing depth across donors was assumed in presence/absence analyses, although this assumption may not hold. Several of the top co-occurrence clusters appeared to be linked to parvovirus B19, influenza, CMV and Epstein-Barr virus, according to a later analysis. A few of the identified cytomegalovirus-associated TCR beta chains were confirmed in vitro to be specific for cytomegalovirus antigens. Compared with the roughly 710-donor mean, donors in an Asian-associated ancestry cluster had fewer N-insertions in productive TCRs, according to a later genetic analysis.

A note on this clone: Its antigen specificity is not known. The record has no base qualities; no much larger clone is one base away.

The clonotype was recovered from a man aged 40-50 years in good health and CMV-seronegative. The specimen was PBMCs. The chain was built from TRBV2 and TRBJ2-7, with an unclear D gene assignment. DNA sequence: TGTGCCAGCAGTGAAGATCCCCCTAAGATCGGTTACGAGCAGTACTTC. The resulting protein is CASSEDPPKIGYEQYF.